This T cell receptor (beta chain) is drawn from a study of siplizumab effects on memory and regulatory T cells. Study-level results: Naive-or-memory phenotypes were unassignable for roughly 80-97% of proliferating CD4+ or CD8+ clones. Confirmation that proliferating Tregs from siplizumab cultures had suppressive function was not obtained. Memory T cells appeared less diverse than naive cells, which seemed to contribute substantially to alloresponse.

Method: immunoSEQ multiplex PCR; TCRdb's copy keeps in-frame clones and lacks some. This sample has around 95,000 clones; 75% to 95% occur once, and the top ten carry 0.15%. On this clone itself: The antigen is unknown.

The germline V gene has CDR1 SGHTA and CDR2 FQGNSA. The CDR3 extends over 16 amino acids. J was trimmed by 9 bases and V by 0 bases; bases with no gene match: 9. The V gene is TRBV7-2, the J gene TRBJ2-4; TRBD2 matches 9 bases. This clonotype was obtained from a human donor in good health. Sample: CD4+ T cells sorted from blood. CDR3: CASSLAQLAGLGIQYF. Here the CDR3 DNA reads TGTGCCAGCAGCTTAGCCCAACTAGCGGGCCTGGGCATTCAGTACTTC.